This T cell receptor beta chain was captured by sequencing in a study of identical twins. The study's findings and limits: Models, which agreed with sharing between unrelated individuals, nonetheless underestimated the out-of-frame TCR alpha sharing seen in monozygotic twins. Where out-of-frame alpha sequences were twin-shared, they showed excess low generation probability.

Germline CDR1 reads LNHDA; CDR2 reads SQIVND (reference sequence). With V trimmed by 7 bases and J by 0 bases, 9 bases remained unmatched. CDR3 size: 16 residues. This clonotype has more than one count but fewer than ten. Its antigen is unidentified. Template switching introduced a universal primer site, and the cDNA bore unique molecular identifiers. TCRdb recomputed calls from the 5' RACE reads with MiXCR, one row per CDR3 protein. The sample carries about 100,000 distinct CDR3 sequences, 4.5% to 6.5% recorded once. V usage is TRBV19 and J usage is TRBJ1-5, with 7 bases that match TRBD1. This sequence originates from a woman between 45 and 60 years old in good health. Input material: memory T cells sorted from blood. The CDR3 sequence: CASTRERGHSNQPQHF. The CDR3 bases are TGTGCCAGTACCCGGGAAAGGGGGCATAGCAATCAGCCCCAGCATTTT.